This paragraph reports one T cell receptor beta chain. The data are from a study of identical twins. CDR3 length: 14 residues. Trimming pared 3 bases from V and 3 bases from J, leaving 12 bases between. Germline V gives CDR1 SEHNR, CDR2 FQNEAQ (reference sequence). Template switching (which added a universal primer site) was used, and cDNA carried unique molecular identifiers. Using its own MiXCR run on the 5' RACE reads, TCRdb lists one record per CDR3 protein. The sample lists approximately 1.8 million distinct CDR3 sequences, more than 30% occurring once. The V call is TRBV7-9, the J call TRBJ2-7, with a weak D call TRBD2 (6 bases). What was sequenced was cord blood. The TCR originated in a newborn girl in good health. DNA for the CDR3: TGTGCCAGCAGCTTTACGGGAGCCAACTACGAGCAGTACTTC. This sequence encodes CASSFTGANYEQYF.